This T cell receptor (beta chain) is from a study of CD4 T cells in relation to SARS-CoV-2 and coronaviruses. Study-level points and caveats: Compared with monoreactive clones, crossreactive clones showed significantly weaker SARS-CoV-2 expansion.

For this clone: Its target is unknown.

Data came from immunoSEQ multiplex PCR; TCRdb stores just in-frame clones and leaves some out. The top ten clones hold over 15% of a sample with 20,000 or so clones, around 80% of them seen once. CD4+ T cells from unexposed donors were obtained before the COVID-19 pandemic (2011-2018). The cells were cultured for around ten days before CD4+ T cells were isolated. PBMCs were plated at 1.5 million to 2 million per well in IL-2-containing medium. This CDR3 region has 13 residues. Germline loops: CDR1 SGHTA, CDR2 FQGNSA. Trimming removed 3 bases from V and 5 bases from J; junction bases left unmatched: 2.

This TCR was recovered from a human donor in good health. The chain couples TRBV7-2 to TRBJ2-5; 8 bases align to TRBD1. The specimen sequenced was CD4+ T cells from PBMCs, cultured in vitro. Here the CDR3 reads CASSLTGEETQYF. In nucleotides, the CDR3 is TGTGCCAGCAGCTTGACAGGGGAGGAGACCCAGTACTTC.